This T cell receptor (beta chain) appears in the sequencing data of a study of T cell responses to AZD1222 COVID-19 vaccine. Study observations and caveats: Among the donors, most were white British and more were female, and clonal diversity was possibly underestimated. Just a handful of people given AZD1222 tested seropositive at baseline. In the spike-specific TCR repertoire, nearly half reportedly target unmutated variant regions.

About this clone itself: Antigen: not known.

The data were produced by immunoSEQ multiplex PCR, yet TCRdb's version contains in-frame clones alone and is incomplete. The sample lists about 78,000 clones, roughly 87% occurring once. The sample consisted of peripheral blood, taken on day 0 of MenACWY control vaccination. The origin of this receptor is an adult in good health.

The CDR3 protein is CASSKGPLAGNTGELFF. Here the CDR3 DNA reads TGTGCCAGCAGTAAAGGCCCACTAGCGGGGAACACCGGGGAGCTGTTTTTT. This chain connects TRBV6-1 to TRBJ2-2; 9 bases are a match to TRBD2. The CDR3 runs to 17 residues. Germline CDR1 and CDR2: MNHNS and SASEGT. Trimming removed 5 bases from V and 1 base from J; junction bases left unmatched: 8.